This T cell receptor beta chain came from a study of blood T cell repertoires in COVID-19. Trimming cost V 4 bases and J 0 bases, with 13 bases left between them. The germline V gene encodes CDR1 LGHNA and CDR2 YNFKEQ. CDR3 length: 16 residues. Libraries were prepared by immunoSEQ multiplex PCR; TCRdb keeps only in-frame clonotypes and omits some of them. The sample includes 100,000 to 150,000 clones, roughly 90% of them seen just once. The receptor was derived from an older man with active COVID-19. What was sequenced was peripheral blood. The chain links TRBV4-2 to TRBJ2-1; no definite D call. CDR3 region: CASSRDTGSSYNEQFF. For the CDR3, the DNA is TGTGCCAGCAGCCGCGATACCGGTAGCTCCTACAATGAGCAGTTCTTC.